This T cell receptor (beta chain) was sequenced during a study of T cell repertoires in cytomegalovirus infection. TCRdb reprocessed the reads via MiXCR and lists one record per CDR3 protein. The repertoire consists of a few hundred thousand distinct CDR3 sequences, with about 18% occurring once and the leading ten covering approximately 44%. Germline V gene sequence: CDR1 DFQATT, CDR2 SNEGSKA (reference sequence). The CDR3 runs 14 residues. V lost 4 bases, J lost 0 bases, and 10 bases lay in between. The chain carries TRBV20-1 and TRBJ1-5; the D is unclear. The sequencing sample was made of CD8+ T cells from PBMCs. The sequence derives from a human donor in good health (CMV status not recorded). Some clones in this sample may be carry-over from other donors' samples. The CDR3 reads CSAKSGYSNQPQHF. The CDR3 bases are TGCAGTGCTAAATCAGGTTATAGCAATCAGCCCCAGCATTTT.